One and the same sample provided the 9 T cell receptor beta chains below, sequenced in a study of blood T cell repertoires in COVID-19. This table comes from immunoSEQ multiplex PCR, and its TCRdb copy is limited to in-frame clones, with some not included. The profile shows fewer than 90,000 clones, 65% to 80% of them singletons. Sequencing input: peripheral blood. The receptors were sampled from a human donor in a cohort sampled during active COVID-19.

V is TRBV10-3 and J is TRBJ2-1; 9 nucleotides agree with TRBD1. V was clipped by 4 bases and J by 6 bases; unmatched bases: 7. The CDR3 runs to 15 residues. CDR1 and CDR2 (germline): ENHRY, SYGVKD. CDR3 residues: CAISGWGQGGNEQFF. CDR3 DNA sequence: TGTGCCATCAGTGGGTGGGGACAGGGTGGCAATGAGCAGTTCTTC.

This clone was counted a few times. The CDR3 coding sequence is TGTGCCAGCAGTGGACAGATTTATCAGCCCCAGCATTTT. It codes for CASSGQIYQPQHF. The chain carries TRBV12-3 or TRBV12-4 and TRBJ1-5; tentative D call: TRBD1 (6 bases). The CDR3 runs 13 residues. With 5 bases removed from V and 5 bases from J, the gap between germline ends came to 10 bases.

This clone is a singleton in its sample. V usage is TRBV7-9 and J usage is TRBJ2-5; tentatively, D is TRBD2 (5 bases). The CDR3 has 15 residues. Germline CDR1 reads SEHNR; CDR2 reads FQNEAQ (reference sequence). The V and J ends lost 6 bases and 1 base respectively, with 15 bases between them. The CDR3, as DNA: TGTGCCAGCAGTACAAGAGGGCTATTCCAAGAGACCCAGTACTTC. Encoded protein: CASSTRGLFQETQYF.

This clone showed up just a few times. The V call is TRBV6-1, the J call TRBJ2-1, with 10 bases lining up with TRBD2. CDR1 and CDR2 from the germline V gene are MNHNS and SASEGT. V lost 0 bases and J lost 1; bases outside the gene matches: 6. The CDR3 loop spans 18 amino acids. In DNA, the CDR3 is TGTGCCAGCAGTGAAGCGCGAGTAGCGGGAGGTTCCTACAATGAGCAGTTCTTC. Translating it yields CASSEARVAGGSYNEQFF.

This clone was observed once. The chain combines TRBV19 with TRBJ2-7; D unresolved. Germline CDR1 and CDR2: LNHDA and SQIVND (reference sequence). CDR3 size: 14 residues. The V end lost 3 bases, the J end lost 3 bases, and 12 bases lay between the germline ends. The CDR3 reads CASSIAGILYEQYF. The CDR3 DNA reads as TGTGCCAGTAGTATCGCAGGAATTCTCTACGAGCAGTACTTC.

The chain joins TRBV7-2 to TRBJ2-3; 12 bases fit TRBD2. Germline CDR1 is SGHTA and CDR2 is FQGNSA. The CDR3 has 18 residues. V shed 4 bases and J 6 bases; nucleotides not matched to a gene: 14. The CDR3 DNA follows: TGTGCCAGCAGCTCCTCCTGGACTAGCGGGATTTTATCGGATACGCAGTATTTT. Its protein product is CASSSSWTSGILSDTQYF. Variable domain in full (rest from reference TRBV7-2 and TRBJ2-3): GAGVSQSPSNKVTEKGKDVELRCDPISGHTALYWYRQSLGQGLEFLIYFQGNSAPDKSGLPSDRFSAERTGGSVSTLTIQRTQQEDSAVYLCASSSSWTSGILSDTQYFGPGTRLTVL.

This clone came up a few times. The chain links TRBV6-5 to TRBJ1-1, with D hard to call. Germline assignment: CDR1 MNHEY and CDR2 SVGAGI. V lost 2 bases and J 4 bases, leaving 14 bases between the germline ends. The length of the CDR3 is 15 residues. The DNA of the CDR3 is TGTGCCAGCAGTTACGGGCGGGTGGGAATCACTGAAGCTTTCTTT. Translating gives CASSYGRVGITEAFF.

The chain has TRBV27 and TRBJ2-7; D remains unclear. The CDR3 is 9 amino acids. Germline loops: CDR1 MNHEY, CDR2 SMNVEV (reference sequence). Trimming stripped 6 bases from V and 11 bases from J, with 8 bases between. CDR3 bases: TGTGCCAGCAGCTACCCCGAGTACTTC. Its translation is CASSYPEYF.

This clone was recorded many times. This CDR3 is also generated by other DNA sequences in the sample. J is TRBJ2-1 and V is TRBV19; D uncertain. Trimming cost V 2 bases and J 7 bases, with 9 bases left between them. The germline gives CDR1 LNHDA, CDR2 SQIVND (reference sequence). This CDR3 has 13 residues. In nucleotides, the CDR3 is TGTGCCAGTAGTATATCCGGCGGAAATGAGCAGTTCTTC. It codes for CASSISGGNEQFF.